Described below is a single T cell receptor beta chain sequence and its context. Its antigen is not identified. The entry originates in a study of CD8 T cells in ankylosing spondylitis. General study points: Seemingly characteristic of ankylosing spondylitis blood was a TCR beta motif consisting of roughly 8 highly homologous variants. The clones that were linked to disease were reported to be significantly enriched in matched synovial fluid samples from ankylosing spondylitis patients. CD8+ disease-linked clones were present at relatively low frequencies in blood.

The TCR beta libraries were generated through quantitative 5'-RACE incorporating molecular barcodes. TCRdb ran MiXCR on the 5' RACE reads and lists one entry per CDR3 protein. Of around 88,000 distinct CDR3 sequences detected, about 9% appear once; the ten largest clones hold roughly 5%. The CDR3 covers 12 residues. Trimming shortened V by 10 bases and J by 7 bases, and 13 bases separated the two germline ends. Germline V gene sequence: CDR1 SNHLY, CDR2 FYNNEI. The receptor's source is a male donor with ankylosing spondylitis or in good health (not recorded which). Input material: blood, either unsorted or a sorted T cell fraction (not recorded which). The chain carries TRBV2 and TRBJ2-2; no firm D call. CDR3 in amino acids: CATPSPGGELFF. CDR3 bases: TGTGCCACCCCTTCGCCGGGCGGGGAGCTGTTTTTT. The entire variable domain, with the rest obtained from reference TRBV2 and TRBJ2-2, is as follows: EPEVTQTPSHQVTQMGQEVILRCVPISNHLYFYWYRQILGQKVEFLVSFYNNEISEKSEIFDDQFSVERPDGSNFTLKIRSTKLEDSAMYFCATPSPGGELFFGEGSRLTVL.